These T cell receptor beta chains were read from a single sample in a study of cytomegalovirus exposure and HLA in healthy donors. Here immunoSEQ multiplex PCR was the method, and the copy in TCRdb shows in-frame clones only, minus some. Here the sample spans around 160,000 clones, 75% being singletons. The sequencing input was PBMCs. Receptor source: a woman in her forties in good health and CMV-seropositive. CDR3s include the opening cysteine and the closing phenylalanine or tryptophan. A D gene is named only where the DNA matches it firmly. Some rows mark clone size as missing; the rest say once, few, many or name a class of expanded clone.

V gene: TRBV19; D gene: -; CDR3 length: 14; clone size: -; J gene: TRBJ2-3; CDR3 DNA: TGTGCCAGTAGTCCCGGTCCGGAGACAGATACGCAGTATTTT; CDR3 protein: CASSPGPETDTQYF
V gene: TRBV7-9; D gene: -; CDR3 length: 12; clone size: few; J gene: TRBJ1-4; CDR3 DNA: TGTGCCAGCAGCTTAATATATGAAAAACTGTTTTTT; CDR3 protein: CASSLIYEKLFF
V gene: TRBV6-5; D gene: TRBD1; CDR3 length: 13; clone size: -; J gene: TRBJ1-2; CDR3 DNA: TGTGCCAGCAGTTACGGACAGGTTAATGGCTACACCTTC; CDR3 protein: CASSYGQVNGYTF
V gene: TRBV7-3; D gene: TRBD2; CDR3 length: 14; clone size: few; J gene: TRBJ2-1; CDR3 DNA: TGTGCCAGCAGCTTAACGGGGGGGTACAATGAGCAGTTCTTC; CDR3 protein: CASSLTGGYNEQFF
V gene: TRBV6-5; D gene: -; CDR3 length: 15; clone size: -; J gene: TRBJ2-6; CDR3 DNA: TGTGCCAGCAGTTTCGTATTTACTGGGGCCAACGTCCTGACTTTC; CDR3 protein: CASSFVFTGANVLTF
V gene: TRBV5-6; D gene: -; CDR3 length: 15; clone size: -; J gene: TRBJ1-1; CDR3 DNA: TGTGCCAGCAGCCCCACAGGGCGGCTGAACACTGAAGCTTTCTTT; CDR3 protein: CASSPTGRLNTEAFF
V gene: TRBV2; D gene: TRBD2; CDR3 length: 15; clone size: -; J gene: TRBJ2-5; CDR3 DNA: TGTGCCAGCAGTTCCCGGGGGGGTGGAGTAGAGACCCAGTACTTC; CDR3 protein: CASSSRGGGVETQYF
V gene: TRBV9; D gene: -; CDR3 length: 16; clone size: once; J gene: TRBJ1-2; CDR3 DNA: TGTGCCAGCAGCGTAGCTTCAGGGGCCCCAAACTATGGCTACACCTTC; CDR3 protein: CASSVASGAPNYGYTF
V gene: TRBV4-1; D gene: -; CDR3 length: 15; clone size: -; J gene: TRBJ1-1; CDR3 DNA: TGCGCCAGCAGCCGGCAAGAATACCAGAACACTGAAGCTTTCTTT; CDR3 protein: CASSRQEYQNTEAFF
V gene: TRBV28; D gene: TRBD2; CDR3 length: 18; clone size: -; J gene: TRBJ2-1; CDR3 DNA: TGTGCCAGCAGTTTATCCCTCGGACTAGCGGGAGGAGGGTATGAGCAGTTCTTC; CDR3 protein: CASSLSLGLAGGGYEQFF
V gene: TRBV28; D gene: -; CDR3 length: 14; clone size: -; J gene: TRBJ2-7; CDR3 DNA: TGTGCCGTACATCGAGGACTAAGCTCCTACGAGCAGTACTTC; CDR3 protein: CAVHRGLSSYEQYF
V gene: TRBV12-5; D gene: -; CDR3 length: 13; clone size: -; J gene: TRBJ2-1; CDR3 DNA: TGTGCTAGTGGTTTGCGGGGTTACAATGAGCAGTTCTTC; CDR3 protein: CASGLRGYNEQFF